The present TCR beta chain was sequenced within a study of CD8 T cells in ankylosing spondylitis. Study findings and constraints: Reportedly, significant enrichment of disease-linked clones occurred in matched ankylosing spondylitis synovial fluid. Characteristic, it appeared, of ankylosing spondylitis blood was a TCR beta motif of fewer than 10 highly homologous variants. A subset of motif variants has previously been described in the synovial fluid and blood of reactive arthritis.

Quantitative barcoded 5'-RACE was used to prepare TCR beta libraries. One entry per CDR3 protein results from TCRdb running MiXCR on the 5' RACE reads. The table records 400,000 or so distinct CDR3 sequences, 25% to 30% of them present only once. This clonotype has just a few counts. The antigen is not known. Germline CDR1 reads SGHNT; CDR2 reads YENEEA. Trimming removed 3 bases from V and 7 bases from J, with 10 bases in between. CDR3 length: 12 amino acids. The receptor was isolated from a male donor with ankylosing spondylitis. The V gene is TRBV11-3, the J gene TRBJ2-7; D remains unclear. Sequencing used blood, either unsorted or a sorted T cell fraction (not recorded which). The CDR3 DNA follows: TGTGCCAGCAGCTTGGGTCCCTGGGAGCAGTACGTC. This codes for CASSLGPWEQYV.